This T cell receptor (beta chain) originates from a study of shared clonotypes between healthy human individuals. Study-wide results and limits: Among the subsets, naive ones generally showed larger estimated richness than memory ones. Clonotype sharing among donors was expected to depend on sequencing depth.

Within Nashville, Tennessee resided all donors, each a Caucasian adult. Data came from immunoSEQ multiplex PCR; TCRdb stores just in-frame clones and leaves some out. The table lists about 1 million clones, about 70% of them singletons. On this clone: The target antigen is unknown.

The specimen sequenced was memory CD4+ T cells sorted from blood. Noted subset: CD45RA-negative fraction. The TCR comes from a man between 18 and 29 years old in good health.

The CDR3 here is CASSLGVDYSPLHF. The CDR3 DNA reads as TGTGCCAGCAGCTTGGGAGTTGATTATTCACCCCTCCACTTT. The V gene is TRBV5-4, the J gene TRBJ1-6; D gene ambiguous. The V end was cut by 0 bases, the J end by 8 bases, with 9 bases between. CDR3 length equals 14 residues. The V gene's germline CDR1 is SGHNT and CDR2 YYREEE (reference sequence).